Below, 2 T cell receptor beta chains from the same sample are listed, as sequenced in a study of blood T cell repertoires in COVID-19. Assay: immunoSEQ multiplex PCR; the TCRdb copy retains only in-frame clones and omits some. The sample lists around 120,000 clones, 75% to 95% occurring once. The sequenced sample was peripheral blood. Receptor source: a human donor with active COVID-19. The donor label of this sample is uncertain.

The gene calls are TRBV3-1 (or the pseudogene TRBV3-2) and TRBJ1-1; maybe TRBD1 (6 bases). The CDR3 extends over 14 amino acids. Trimming shortened V by 4 bases and J by 7 bases, and 16 bases separated the two germline ends. Germline CDR1 LGHDT, CDR2 YNNKEL (reference sequence). The CDR3 DNA is TGTGCCAGCAGCCGACAGGTAGGGACAAATGAAGCTTTCTTT. This encodes CASSRQVGTNEAFF.

The chain has TRBV28 and TRBJ1-5; the D is unclear. This CDR3 is 19 amino acids long. Trimming cost V 1 base and J 0 bases, with 19 bases left between them. From germline, CDR1 is MDHEN and CDR2 SYDVKM. The CDR3 DNA reads as TGTGCCAGCAGTTTATTGGACCCGGTCGGACTCTATAGCAATCAGCCCCAGCATTTT. Translation: CASSLLDPVGLYSNQPQHF.